These T cell receptor beta chains were read from a single sample in a study of CXCR3-negative and CXCR3-positive naive CD8 T cells. Each CDR3 protein gets one entry in TCRdb, which reprocessed the 5' RACE reads and gives no DNA. Here the sample table reports approximately 62,000 distinct CDR3 sequences. The sequencing input was naive CXCR3- CD8+ T cells from blood. These receptors were obtained from a human donor in good health. Some clones in this sample may be carry-over from other donors' samples. The CDR3 runs from the conserved cysteine through the conserved F or W. Each record gives: J gene, V gene, CDR3 protein.

j_call: TRBJ2-7
v_call: TRBV13
cdr3_aa: CASSLRRSGGLYEQYF

j_call: TRBJ1-1
v_call: TRBV5-5
cdr3_aa: CASSLGSESEAFF

j_call: TRBJ2-2
v_call: TRBV4-1
cdr3_aa: CASSQVPPGSTGELFF

j_call: TRBJ2-5
v_call: TRBV10-3
cdr3_aa: CAISHADRNLLQETQYF

j_call: TRBJ1-6
v_call: TRBV6-2/TRBV6-3
cdr3_aa: CASRAPGQGHNF

j_call: TRBJ2-1
v_call: TRBV7-8
cdr3_aa: CASNLAGGPVNEQFF

j_call: TRBJ2-2
v_call: TRBV29-1
cdr3_aa: CSLRDSNTGELFF

j_call: TRBJ1-5
v_call: TRBV7-9
cdr3_aa: CASSSTEFSNQPQHF

j_call: TRBJ2-7
v_call: TRBV27
cdr3_aa: CASSPVGLAVYEQYF

j_call: TRBJ1-2
v_call: TRBV7-8
cdr3_aa: CASSLTLQGADGYTF

j_call: TRBJ2-1
v_call: TRBV12-3/TRBV12-4
cdr3_aa: CASSDNRDRYYNEQFF

j_call: TRBJ2-1
v_call: TRBV27
cdr3_aa: CASSFGRDEQFF

j_call: TRBJ2-2
v_call: TRBV25-1
cdr3_aa: CASSESFLTGELFF

j_call: TRBJ1-5
v_call: TRBV20-1
cdr3_aa: CSAQVGGLYSNQPQHF

j_call: TRBJ2-1
v_call: TRBV13
cdr3_aa: CATKTGREQFF

j_call: TRBJ2-7
v_call: TRBV20-1
cdr3_aa: CSVSPEDSRYEQYF

j_call: TRBJ2-4
v_call: TRBV28
cdr3_aa: CASSYSTIGNIQYF

j_call: TRBJ1-2
v_call: TRBV9
cdr3_aa: CASSDSSGASSLTF

j_call: TRBJ2-7
v_call: TRBV20-1
cdr3_aa: CSARGGGEPYEQYF

j_call: TRBJ2-5
v_call: TRBV28
cdr3_aa: CASSLFVGAQGTQYF

j_call: TRBJ2-1
v_call: TRBV3-1
cdr3_aa: CASSQEGRGHNEQFF

j_call: TRBJ2-7
v_call: TRBV19
cdr3_aa: CASSPGTGLGEQYF

j_call: TRBJ2-1
v_call: TRBV28
cdr3_aa: CASSLRWTQFF

j_call: TRBJ2-7
v_call: TRBV3-1
cdr3_aa: CASSQGQTSGEQYF

j_call: TRBJ2-7
v_call: TRBV7-2
cdr3_aa: CASSLVGYRTYEQYF

j_call: TRBJ2-2
v_call: TRBV6-2/TRBV6-3
cdr3_aa: CASSYLRVGTGELFF

j_call: TRBJ1-1
v_call: TRBV12-3/TRBV12-4
cdr3_aa: CASSLSGPGGFTEAFF

j_call: TRBJ2-3
v_call: TRBV7-2
cdr3_aa: CASGLILAGTDTQYF

j_call: TRBJ1-1
v_call: TRBV14
cdr3_aa: CASSRWDSMNTEAFF

j_call: TRBJ1-2
v_call: TRBV7-2
cdr3_aa: CASSRYDRADGYTF

j_call: TRBJ2-3
v_call: TRBV7-8
cdr3_aa: CASSPGQGSTDTQYF

j_call: TRBJ2-1
v_call: TRBV12-3/TRBV12-4
cdr3_aa: CASSLASGGYNEQFF

j_call: TRBJ2-1
v_call: TRBV29-1
cdr3_aa: CSASSGGVESEQFF

j_call: TRBJ2-7
v_call: TRBV29-1
cdr3_aa: CSAVSIPPTGGTREQYF

j_call: TRBJ2-2
v_call: TRBV19
cdr3_aa: CASSIPVSGSAGELFF

j_call: TRBJ2-7
v_call: TRBV28
cdr3_aa: CASIGSGYEQYF

j_call: TRBJ2-3
v_call: TRBV6-5
cdr3_aa: CASSYGGSTDTQYF

j_call: TRBJ1-4
v_call: TRBV27
cdr3_aa: CASSFQLQEKLFF

j_call: TRBJ2-1
v_call: TRBV20-1
cdr3_aa: CSARKRERIYNEQFF

j_call: TRBJ2-4
v_call: TRBV14
cdr3_aa: CASSQRQGPGIQYF

j_call: TRBJ2-5
v_call: TRBV6-5
cdr3_aa: CASSYSPDLGETQYF

j_call: TRBJ2-7
v_call: TRBV5-1
cdr3_aa: CASNRDHADEQYF

j_call: TRBJ2-1
v_call: TRBV11-3
cdr3_aa: CASSPSPSLSYNEQFF

j_call: TRBJ2-3
v_call: TRBV7-2
cdr3_aa: CASSFSGGASDTQYF

j_call: TRBJ2-7
v_call: TRBV7-8
cdr3_aa: CASSQRIGYEQYF

j_call: TRBJ2-7
v_call: TRBV29-1
cdr3_aa: CSVELLGQGNEQYF

j_call: TRBJ2-3
v_call: TRBV28
cdr3_aa: CASSLGQARTDTQYF

j_call: TRBJ2-1
v_call: TRBV14
cdr3_aa: CASSQLGETTYNEQFF

j_call: TRBJ2-7
v_call: TRBV29-1
cdr3_aa: CSAMGTGGFHEQYF

j_call: TRBJ2-3
v_call: TRBV29-1
cdr3_aa: CSVIWTNTDTQYF

j_call: TRBJ2-7
v_call: TRBV11-2
cdr3_aa: CASSFGANTYEQYF

j_call: TRBJ1-4
v_call: TRBV20-1
cdr3_aa: CSVGDRPTATNEKLFF

j_call: TRBJ2-3
v_call: TRBV9
cdr3_aa: CASSAPVSTDTQYF

j_call: TRBJ2-3
v_call: TRBV29-1
cdr3_aa: CSVDGRGEITDTQYF

j_call: TRBJ1-1
v_call: TRBV6-5
cdr3_aa: CASTIGVNTEAFF

j_call: TRBJ1-1
v_call: TRBV6-2/TRBV6-3
cdr3_aa: CASSYTIEGNTEAFF

j_call: TRBJ1-2
v_call: TRBV19
cdr3_aa: CASEPRGAGYTF

j_call: TRBJ1-2
v_call: TRBV12-3/TRBV12-4
cdr3_aa: CASSPLWGGTNYGYTF

j_call: TRBJ2-7
v_call: TRBV6-5
cdr3_aa: CASSPGTGIYEQYF